The text below deals with one TCR beta chain. The source of the sample is a study of T cells after yellow fever vaccination. Via MiXCR, TCRdb re-called the 5' RACE reads, giving one row per CDR3 protein. The data show some 420,000 distinct CDR3 sequences, approximately 19% seen once. J lost 10 bases, V lost 5 bases, and 5 bases had no gene match. CDR3 length: 12 residues. This receptor was identified in a man aged 18 to 30 who received the YFV17D yellow fever vaccine. The rearrangement links TRBV12-3 or TRBV12-4 to TRBJ2-1; TRBD1 matches at 7 bases. The material was PBMCs, obtained before the yellow fever booster vaccination. The DNA for the CDR3 is TGTGCCAGCAGTCCCGGGACAGACGAGCAGTTCTTC. This codes for CASSPGTDEQFF.